These 10 T cell receptor beta chains came from one sample sequenced in a study of T cells in Graves' hyperthyroidism and ophthalmopathy. Authors of the study amplified TCR beta CDR3 regions from RNA transcripts. Researchers ran a first-round RT-PCR on the TCR CDR3 using the HTBI primer set. MiXCR, run by TCRdb on the multiplex PCR reads, gives a single entry per CDR3 protein. The sample lists 550,000 to 650,000 distinct CDR3 sequences; 14% were seen once. The specimen was blood. The receptors shown here come from a woman aged 40 to 50 with Graves' hyperthyroidism.

In its sample, this clonotype was seen many times. The V and J genes are TRBV27 and TRBJ2-1; D is unclear. Between the trimmed V and J ends, which lost 3 bases and 2 bases, there was a span of 8 bases. CDR1 and CDR2 from the germline V gene are MNHEY and SMNVEV (reference sequence). This CDR3 contains 14 residues. The CDR3 region is CASSFDGTYNEQFF. For the CDR3, the DNA is TGTGCCAGCAGTTTTGACGGAACCTACAATGAGCAGTTCTTC.

At least ten counts were recorded for this clonotype. The chain couples TRBV20-1 to TRBJ1-1; TRBD1 matches at 10 bases. From germline, CDR1 is DFQATT and CDR2 SNEGSKA (reference sequence). The CDR3 has 14 amino acids. V shed 2 bases, J shed 4 bases, and the junction held 4 bases outside the gene matches. The CDR3 spells CSARPGQGGTEAFF. Here the CDR3 DNA reads TGCAGTGCTAGACCTGGACAGGGGGGCACTGAAGCTTTCTTT.

In this sample, this clonotype turned up many times. V usage is TRBV28 and J usage is TRBJ2-5, with D tentatively TRBD1 or TRBD2 (5 bases each). The V gene lost 7 bases and the J gene lost 3 bases, with 15 bases spanning the gap. The CDR3 contains 14 residues. Per the germline V gene, CDR1 is MDHEN and CDR2 is SYDVKM. CDR3 bases: TGTGCCAGCAAGGTCGGGACCCTAGAAGAGACCCAGTACTTC. Its protein product is CASKVGTLEETQYF.

This clonotype was detected many times. The chain has TRBV6-5 and TRBJ1-1; D perhaps matches TRBD1 (5 bases). V was pared by 2 bases and J by 0 bases, with 16 bases between. The CDR3 has 17 residues. Germline CDR1 and CDR2: MNHEY and SVGAGI. CDR3 DNA sequence: TGTGCCAGCAGTTACAATACCGGGACGGAGTTGAACACTGAAGCTTTCTTT. It specifies CASSYNTGTELNTEAFF.

This clonotype has a count of ten or more. The chain has TRBV11-2 and TRBJ2-2; TRBD1 matches 8 bases. Trimming took 2 bases from V and 5 from J; bases not matched to a gene: 10. Germline V gene data show CDR1 as SGHAT and CDR2 as FQNNGV. The length of the CDR3 is 17 residues. The CDR3 spells CASSLSSGGVKTGELFF. CDR3 coding DNA: TGTGCCAGCAGCTTAAGTTCAGGGGGCGTTAAGACCGGGGAGCTGTTTTTT.

This clonotype was recorded a few times. The V and J genes are TRBV5-6 and TRBJ1-2, with 9 nucleotides matching TRBD1. With 4 bases clipped from V and 1 base from J, the junction kept 8 bases outside the gene matches. The germline V gene encodes CDR1 SGHDT and CDR2 YYEEEE. The CDR3 extends over 16 amino acids. CDR3 bases: TGTGCCAGCAGCCCGGGACAGGGTTATAGTAACTATGGCTACACCTTC. It yields the protein CASSPGQGYSNYGYTF. The entire variable domain, with the rest obtained from reference TRBV5-6 and TRBJ1-2, is as follows: DAGVTQSPTHLIKTRGQQVTLRCSPKSGHDTVSWYQQALGQGPQFIFQYYEEEERQRGNFPDRFSGHQFPNYSSELNVNALLLGDSALYLCASSPGQGYSNYGYTFGSGTRLTVV.

At least ten counts were recorded for this clonotype. The genes are TRBV6-1 and TRBJ2-1, with 9 bases matching TRBD1. V gave up 6 bases and J gave up 5 bases; unmatched junction bases: 8. In germline, CDR1 is MNHNS, CDR2 SASEGT. This CDR3 is 15 amino acids long. CDR3 sequence reads: CASSDSGQGNNEQFF. The DNA for the CDR3 is TGTGCCAGCAGCGACTCGGGACAGGGTAACAATGAGCAGTTCTTC.

In its sample, this clonotype was seen many times. V and J are TRBV14 and TRBJ2-3, with D perhaps being TRBD1 or TRBD2 (5 bases each). This CDR3 contains 13 residues. V dropped 0 bases and J dropped 6 bases, with 7 bases sitting between them. Germline V gene data show CDR1 as SGHDN and CDR2 as FVKESK. The CDR3 coding sequence is TGTGCCAGCAGCCAAGATTGGGGGGATACGCAGTATTTT. Protein: CASSQDWGDTQYF.

This clonotype was seen a few times. V and J are TRBV28 and TRBJ2-5, with D perhaps matching TRBD1 (6 bases). V lost 6 bases to trimming and J lost 2 bases, with 13 bases between them. This CDR3 has 14 residues. CDR1 is MDHEN and CDR2 is SYDVKM in the germline V gene. The CDR3 DNA reads TGTGCCAGCAGCCACGGGACAAGACAAGAGACCCAGTACTTC. This gives the protein CASSHGTRQETQYF. Combining the CDR3 with reference TRBV28 and TRBJ2-5 gives the whole variable domain DVKVTQSSRYLVKRTGEKVFLECVQDMDHENMFWYRQDPGLGLRLIYFSYDVKMKEKGDIPEGYSVSREKKERFSLILESASTNQTSMYLCASSHGTRQETQYFGPGTRLLVL.

This clonotype was detected only a few times. The rearrangement joins TRBV28 to TRBJ1-5; D is possibly TRBD1 (5 bases). The V gene lost 3 bases and the J gene lost 5 bases, with 11 bases spanning the gap. The germline V gene encodes CDR1 MDHEN and CDR2 SYDVKM. The CDR3 has 14 amino acids. The CDR3 bases are TGTGCCAGCAGTTTCCGGGACCCCCATCAGCCCCAGCATTTT. Translation: CASSFRDPHQPQHF.